These 2 T cell receptor beta chains share one sample of origin, sequenced in a study of cytomegalovirus exposure and HLA in healthy donors. PCR primers comprised 60 Vbeta and 13 Jbeta primers. Profiled with immunoSEQ multiplex PCR; TCRdb holds only in-frame clones, not every one. The data hold some 200,000 clones, with roughly 80% observed a single time. Input material: PBMCs. All receptors derive from a man aged 35 to 55 in good health and CMV-seropositive.

The V and J genes are TRBV19 and TRBJ2-3; 8 nucleotides line up with TRBD2. From germline, CDR1 is LNHDA and CDR2 SQIVND (reference sequence). V shed 7 bases and J 4 bases; nucleotides not matched to a gene: 13. This CDR3 has 16 amino acids. The CDR3 DNA is TGTGCCAGTACCAATATGGGGGAAGCGGGGGCAGATACGCAGTATTTT. Its translation: CASTNMGEAGADTQYF.

This clone turned up a few times. This sequence joins TRBV14 and TRBJ2-5, with 7 bases that match TRBD1. Germline V gene lookup returns CDR1 SGHDN and CDR2 FVKESK. V lost 2 bases, J lost 5 bases, and 2 bases stayed unmatched. This CDR3 has 13 residues. CDR3 sequence (DNA): TGTGCCAGCAGCCAAACGACAGGGGAGACCCAGTACTTC. This codes for CASSQTTGETQYF.